Each of the 30 T cell receptor beta chains below was sequenced from the same sample in a study of blood T cells in healthy people across ages. Then a second PCR, running about 6 to 12 cycles, was carried out with a sample-barcoded 5' primer and a J-beta primer mix. Using its own MiXCR run on the 5' RACE reads, TCRdb lists one record per CDR3 protein. The sample shows about 750,000 distinct CDR3 sequences, about 53% of them seen only once. The sample was blood. The receptors were gathered from a man older than 75 in good health.

This clonotype was counted a few times. This chain connects TRBV29-1 to TRBJ1-2; TRBD1 matches at 7 bases. Germline loops: CDR1 SQVTM, CDR2 ANQGSEA. The V segment lost 6 bases and the J segment 10 bases; nucleotides outside the gene matches: 11. The CDR3 runs 12 residues. The CDR3, as DNA: TGCAGCGTGGGAACAGGGGAACGTGCCTACACCTTC. As protein: CSVGTGERAYTF.

This clonotype was seen a handful of times. This chain joins TRBV6-6 and TRBJ1-2, with D unclear. Trimming left V 7 bases short and J 0 bases short, with 15 bases between. The CDR3 is 15 residues long. CDR1 and CDR2 (germline): MNHNY, SVGAGI (reference sequence). CDR3 sequence: CASNGGLGTNYGYTF. CDR3 in DNA: TGTGCCAGCAACGGAGGACTCGGAACTAACTATGGCTACACCTTC.

This clonotype has more than one count but fewer than ten. The J gene is TRBJ2-5, the V gene TRBV9; 7 bases align to TRBD2. V lost 0 bases to trimming and J lost 5 bases; unmatched junction nucleotides: 10. This CDR3 has 16 amino acids. The V gene's germline CDR1 is SGDLS and CDR2 YYNGEE. The CDR3 here is CASSVGSSGVGETQYF. The DNA of the CDR3 is TGTGCCAGCAGCGTAGGGTCTAGCGGAGTGGGTGAGACCCAGTACTTC.

This chain joins TRBV7-3 and TRBJ2-7, with TRBD2 identical over 12 bases. The CDR3 is 16 amino acids. Per germline, CDR1 SGHTA and CDR2 FQGTGA. V dropped 0 bases and J dropped 6; count of bases not matched to a gene: 6. For the CDR3, the DNA is TGTGCCAGCAGCTTAACGGCTAGCGGGAGGGCCACCGAGCAGTACTTC. Translation gives CASSLTASGRATEQYF.

V is TRBV20-1 and J is TRBJ1-2; D is uncertain. This CDR3 has 11 amino acids. V dropped 3 bases and J dropped 8 bases, with 10 bases sitting between them. Germline V gene data show CDR1 as DFQATT and CDR2 as SNEGSKA (reference sequence). CDR3 region: CSASGPWGYTF. Written as DNA, the CDR3 is TGCAGTGCTAGCGGCCCGTGGGGCTACACCTTC.

This chain joins TRBV7-2 and TRBJ1-2; 10 bases line up with TRBD1. Germline loops: CDR1 SGHTA, CDR2 FQGNSA. The CDR3 is 15 residues long. V was clipped by 0 bases and J by 8 bases; unmatched bases: 6. The CDR3 coding sequence is TGTGCCAGCAGCTTAGCGAGACAGGGGGCAAGAGGCTACACCTTC. This encodes CASSLARQGARGYTF. Combining the CDR3 with reference TRBV7-2 and TRBJ1-2 gives the whole variable domain GAGVSQSPSNKVTEKGKDVELRCDPISGHTALYWYRQSLGQGLEFLIYFQGNSAPDKSGLPSDRFSAERTGGSVSTLTIQRTQQEDSAVYLCASSLARQGARGYTFGSGTRLTVV.

The chain recombines TRBV20-1 with TRBJ1-2, with 7 bases lining up with TRBD1. The CDR3 is 14 amino acids. Germline V gene sequence: CDR1 DFQATT, CDR2 SNEGSKA (reference sequence). The V and J ends lost 3 bases and 0 bases, in that order; junction bases with no gene match: 4. CDR3 bases: TGCAGTGCTAGCCGGGACAGAACTAACTATGGCTACACCTTC. Translating gives CSASRDRTNYGYTF.

About this clonotype itself: One end of the junction fails to match germline, which may point to a read error. The rearrangement joins TRBV7-2 to TRBJ2-7; 8 bases match TRBD2. Germline V gene lookup returns CDR1 SGHTA and CDR2 FQGNSA. This CDR3 is 14 amino acids long. CDR3 sequence (DNA): TGTGCCTGCAGCTCGACTAGCGCCCACAATGAGCAGTACTTC. Translation: CACSSTSAHNEQYF.

The V call is TRBV20-1, the J call TRBJ2-7; 8 bases are a match to TRBD1. The J call could be wrong; TRBJ2-5 is a better fit for the DNA end. Germline loops: CDR1 DFQATT, CDR2 SNEGSKA (reference sequence). The CDR3 consists of 14 residues. The CDR3: CSATRQGMRETQYF. For the CDR3, the DNA is TGCAGTGCTACCAGACAGGGGATGAGAGAGACCCAGTACTTC.

The chain combines TRBV5-5 with TRBJ2-1; 12 bases are a match to TRBD2. The V segment lost 1 base and the J segment 10 bases; nucleotides outside the gene matches: 9. This CDR3 is 16 amino acids long. Germline V gene sequence: CDR1 SGHKS, CDR2 YYEKEE (reference sequence). CDR3 loop: CASSLMTSGGRNEQFF. CDR3 DNA sequence: TGTGCCAGCAGCTTGATGACTAGCGGGGGCCGCAACGAGCAGTTCTTC.

The rearrangement joins TRBV29-1 to TRBJ2-3; D unresolved. CDR1 is SQVTM and CDR2 is ANQGSEA in the germline V gene. V lost 5 bases, J lost 2 bases, and 11 bases lay in between. CDR3 length: 13 residues. CDR3 sequence: CSVHGINTDTQYF. The DNA for the CDR3 is TGCAGCGTTCACGGTATCAACACAGATACGCAGTATTTT.

CDR3 sequence: CSVGGEVPYEQYF. The CDR3, as DNA: TGCAGCGTTGGAGGGGAGGTCCCCTACGAGCAGTACTTC. The chain carries TRBV29-1 and TRBJ2-7, with D possibly matching TRBD2 (6 bases). Trimming shortened V by 4 bases and J by 2 bases, and 12 bases separated the two germline ends. CDR1 is SQVTM and CDR2 is ANQGSEA in the germline V gene. The CDR3 contains 13 residues.

The gene calls are TRBV28 and TRBJ2-7; 7 nucleotides match TRBD2. CDR3 length equals 14 residues. Germline loops: CDR1 MDHEN, CDR2 SYDVKM. V was clipped by 3 bases and J by 0 bases; unmatched bases: 2. CDR3 amino acids: CASSFRGDSYEQYF. The CDR3 DNA reads TGTGCCAGCAGTTTTCGGGGGGACTCCTACGAGCAGTACTTC.

The chain employs TRBV6-2 or TRBV6-3 and TRBJ2-7, with D perhaps matching TRBD2 (5 bases). CDR3 length: 13 amino acids. Germline V gene data show CDR1 as MNHEY and CDR2 as SVGEGT. Deletions cut 5 bases from V and 3 bases from J, with 11 bases between. CDR3 loop: CASSNAGSYEQYF. The CDR3 DNA follows: TGTGCCAGCAGTAACGCGGGCAGCTACGAGCAGTACTTC.

In nucleotides, the CDR3 is TGCGCCAGCAGCTTTGGACAGGGGGGTAGCTATGGCTACACCTTC. It yields the protein CASSFGQGGSYGYTF. The chain employs TRBV5-1 and TRBJ1-2; 10 nucleotides match TRBD1. The CDR3 extends over 15 amino acids. Germline loops: CDR1 SGHRS, CDR2 YFSETQ. With 2 bases clipped from V and 4 bases from J, the junction kept 5 bases outside the gene matches.

V and J are TRBV25-1 and TRBJ1-1; D perhaps matches TRBD1 (6 bases). The germline gives CDR1 MGHDK, CDR2 SYGVNS. The V and J ends lost 4 bases and 2 bases respectively, with 11 bases between them. The CDR3 loop spans 14 amino acids. The CDR3 DNA follows: TGTGCCAGCAGTGGGGGGCGAAGAAACACTGAAGCTTTCTTT. Translation gives CASSGGRRNTEAFF.

The count of this clonotype is one. The V call is TRBV21-1, the J call TRBJ2-3; TRBD2, the table's D call, was not compared with the DNA. TRBV21-1 corresponds to a pseudogene. This CDR3 has 16 amino acids. CDR3 in DNA: TGTGCCAGCAGCGGAGTACGGGGGGGGGAACACAGATACGCGTATTTT. As protein: CASSGVRGGEHRYAYF.

The rearrangement links TRBV7-2 to TRBJ2-5; D call uncertain. The V gene lost 0 bases and the J gene lost 5 bases, with 13 bases spanning the gap. CDR1 is SGHTA, CDR2 FQGNSA, per germline. This CDR3 has 15 amino acids. CDR3 protein: CASSLAPTVWETQYF. The CDR3 DNA follows: TGTGCCAGCAGCTTAGCACCCACAGTATGGGAGACCCAGTACTTC. The variable domain in full, with the rest retrieved from reference TRBV7-2 and TRBJ2-5, is GAGVSQSPSNKVTEKGKDVELRCDPISGHTALYWYRQSLGQGLEFLIYFQGNSAPDKSGLPSDRFSAERTGGSVSTLTIQRTQQEDSAVYLCASSLAPTVWETQYFGPGTRLLVL.

The rearrangement links TRBV24-1 to TRBJ2-5, with 9 bases fitting TRBD1. Germline V CDR1 and CDR2: KGHDR, SFDVKD. The CDR3 sequence is 16 residues long. J lost 5 bases, V lost 3 bases, and 9 bases had no gene match. CDR3 amino acids: CATSDPGQGKFETQYF. CDR3 bases: TGTGCCACCAGTGATCCGGGACAGGGAAAATTTGAGACCCAGTACTTC.

This chain uses TRBV7-9 with TRBJ1-2; D is unclear. The ends were cut back, 4 bases at V and 7 bases at J, with 13 bases in the middle. Germline assignment: CDR1 SEHNR and CDR2 FQNEAQ (reference sequence). The CDR3 is 13 amino acids. The CDR3 loop reads CASSSALPVGYTF. For the CDR3, the DNA is TGTGCCAGCAGCTCAGCACTCCCGGTTGGCTACACCTTC.

In this sample, this clonotype turned up a few times. The chain recombines TRBV10-3 with TRBJ2-1, with TRBD2 as a possible D gene (6 bases). The CDR3 has 14 amino acids. The V gene's germline CDR1 is ENHRY and CDR2 SYGVKD. V lost 7 bases and J lost 8, with 18 bases in between. Here the CDR3 DNA reads TGTGCCATCACCTCGGGACTTGGCGGGTATGAGCAGTTCTTC. This gives the protein CAITSGLGGYEQFF.

This rearrangement joins TRBV4-2 to TRBJ2-1, with D uncertain. V was trimmed by 2 bases and J by 6 bases, leaving 20 bases between them. The CDR3 spans 17 residues. Germline V gene sequence: CDR1 LGHNA, CDR2 YNFKEQ. The CDR3 region has the DNA TGTGCCAGCAGCCAAAGCCCGAGGACCACCCAAGGCAATGAGCAGTTCTTC. Protein sequence: CASSQSPRTTQGNEQFF.

Note on this clonotype: A read error may account for a junction end that differs from germline. J is TRBJ2-4 and V is TRBV27, with 7 positions matching TRBD2. The assigned J gene may be wrong: the sequence end matches TRBJ2-7 better. Germline V gene lookup returns CDR1 MNHEY and CDR2 SMNVEV (reference sequence). The CDR3 is made up of 15 amino acids. CDR3 sequence (DNA): TGCGCCAGCAGACCCGGGGGGACTGCGGAGTACGAGCAGTACTTC. Its translation: CASRPGGTAEYEQYF.

This clonotype turned up a few times. The rearrangement uses TRBV6-5 and TRBJ2-3; possible D gene TRBD2, 6 bases. CDR1 MNHEY and CDR2 SVGAGI come from the germline V gene. This CDR3 region has 15 residues. The V end was cut by 4 bases, the J end by 0 bases, with 11 bases between. CDR3 DNA sequence: TGTGCCAGCAGTTTACTGAGCGGGAGCACAGATACGCAGTATTTT. Protein: CASSLLSGSTDTQYF.

V usage is TRBV6-2 or TRBV6-3 and J usage is TRBJ2-1, with TRBD2 matching 14 bases. From germline, CDR1 is MNHEY and CDR2 SVGEGT. The CDR3 runs 17 residues. The ends lost 6 bases at V and 7 bases at J; junction bases unmatched: 11. The CDR3 coding sequence is TGTGCCAGCAGCCAAGCCCAGGGACTAGCGGGAGTGAATGAGCAGTTCTTC. The encoded protein is CASSQAQGLAGVNEQFF.

The V call is TRBV14, the J call TRBJ1-2, with unresolved D. The CDR3 has 13 amino acids. Trimming took off 2 bases at V and 1 base at J, with 5 bases between the two ends. CDR1 and CDR2 from the germline V gene are SGHDN and FVKESK. The CDR3 region is CASSQQVNYGYTF. The CDR3 nucleotides are TGTGCCAGCAGCCAACAAGTTAACTATGGCTACACCTTC.

V is TRBV7-9 and J is TRBJ2-7; 11 nucleotides line up with TRBD2. The CDR3 sequence is 15 residues long. Germline V gene data show CDR1 as SEHNR and CDR2 as FQNEAQ (reference sequence). Trimming removed 5 bases from V and 0 bases from J; junction bases left unmatched: 3. CDR3 DNA sequence: TGTGCCAGCAGCGGACTAGCGGGCCTCTCCTACGAGCAGTACTTC. Amino acids: CASSGLAGLSYEQYF.

In regard to this clonotype: Germline and junction disagree at one end, which may indicate a read error. The chain links TRBV2 to TRBJ1-2, with 7 bases that match TRBD1. Germline V gene sequence: CDR1 SNHLY, CDR2 FYNNEI. The CDR3 has 14 residues. This CDR3 is CASSARGLGYGYTF. The CDR3 nucleotides read TGTGCTAGCAGTGCCAGGGGGTTGGGCTATGGCTACACCTTC.

This clonotype occurred a few times. This chain links TRBV11-3 with TRBJ2-5, with 9 bases lining up with TRBD2. CDR1 SGHNT and CDR2 YENEEA come from the germline V gene. The CDR3 sequence is 16 residues long. V was clipped by 6 bases and J by 3 bases; unmatched bases: 11. In nucleotides, the CDR3 is TGTGCCAGCAGTTATGGACCGGGACTAGCTGAAGAGACCCAGTACTTC. This sequence encodes CASSYGPGLAEETQYF. The full variable domain, with the rest looked up from reference TRBV11-3 and TRBJ2-5, is EAGVVQSPRYKIIEKKQPVAFWCNPISGHNTLYWYLQNLGQGPELLIRYENEEAVDDSQLPKDRFSAERLKGVDSTLKIQPAELGDSAVYLCASSYGPGLAEETQYFGPGTRLLVL.

V is TRBV28 and J is TRBJ2-4, with 9 bases identical to TRBD2. Germline V gives CDR1 MDHEN, CDR2 SYDVKM. This CDR3 spans 14 amino acids. Trimming took 2 bases from V and 13 from J; bases not matched to a gene: 9. The CDR3 reads CASSLGLAPFGQYF. Here the CDR3 DNA reads TGTGCCAGCAGTTTAGGACTAGCGCCGTTTGGGCAGTACTTC. The full variable domain, rest sourced from reference TRBV28 and TRBJ2-4, is DVKVTQSSRYLVKRTGEKVFLECVQDMDHENMFWYRQDPGLGLRLIYFSYDVKMKEKGDIPEGYSVSREKKERFSLILESASTNQTSMYLCASSLGLAPFGQYFGAGTRLSVL.